This TCR beta chain was identified in a study of radiation and T cells in renal cell carcinoma. Time point in this sample: baseline pretreatment blood. Treatment noted: 15 Gy SBRT to primary tumor, nephrectomy 4 weeks later. Generated by immunoSEQ multiplex PCR, the TCRdb table keeps only in-frame clones and is missing some. Of around 160,000 clones in the sample, about 87% are singletons; the top ten hold roughly 4%. Losses at the gene ends were 5 bases for V and 4 bases for J; bases not matched to a gene: 7. The CDR3 contains 15 residues. The germline gives CDR1 MNHEY, CDR2 SMNVEV (reference sequence).

The TCR originated in a woman between 65 and 79 years old with renal cell carcinoma. This chain joins TRBV27 and TRBJ1-2; TRBD1 matches at 10 bases. The specimen was blood, collected from a patient whose treatment included radiotherapy and nephrectomy. The CDR3 DNA sequence: TGTGCCAGCAGTCGTACCGGGACAGGGGCCTATGGCTACACCTTC. Protein sequence: CASSRTGTGAYGYTF.